The rows below give T cell receptor beta chains drawn from one sample of a study of OX40 agonist ivuxolimab in advanced cancers. Sequenced by immunoSEQ multiplex PCR; TCRdb stores in-frame clones only, minus some. There are approximately 99,000 clones in the sample; 85% to 95% occur only once, and roughly 0.66% lies in the top ten. The source was CD4+ or CD8+ T cells sorted from blood, collected in a trial of the OX40 agonist ivuxolimab. These TCRs come from an adult with an advanced solid tumor such as melanoma, head and neck, liver or kidney cancer. The CDR3 runs from the conserved cysteine through the conserved F or W. Fields, in order: clone size, J gene, D gene, V gene, CDR3 DNA, CDR3 protein. A D gene is named only where the DNA matches it firmly. Clone size is stated in some rows and not others, as once, few, many or a class when expanded.

>few|TRBJ2-5|-|TRBV7-9
TGTGCCAGCAGCTTTTCTGAGACCCAGTACTTC
CASSFSETQYF
>-|TRBJ2-5|TRBD2|TRBV10-2
TGCGCCAGCAGTGATCTAGCGGGGTACGGGACCCAGTACTTC
CASSDLAGYGTQYF
>-|TRBJ1-1|-|TRBV9
TGTGCCAGCGGTGGGAACACTGAAGCTTTCTTT
CASGGNTEAFF
>-|TRBJ1-1|-|TRBV18
TGTGCCAGCTCACCAGGGCCGCCCTCGGTTTTCTTT
CASSPGPPSVFF
>-|TRBJ2-7|-|TRBV19
TGTGCCAGTAGTATCGAGGGGGACGCCTTC
CASSIEGDAF
>once|TRBJ1-1|TRBD1|TRBV10-3
TGTGCCATCAGTGAATTGAGACAGGGCTTCACTGAAGCTTTCTTT
CAISELRQGFTEAFF
>-|TRBJ1-2|-|TRBV2
TGTGCCAGCAGTGAAGGGTGGGACTATGGCTACACCTTC
CASSEGWDYGYTF
>-|TRBJ1-6|TRBD1|TRBV11-3
TGTGCCAGCAGCTTGGTTTTCGGGACAGGGGGAAATTCACCCCTCCACTTT
CASSLVFGTGGNSPLHF
>-|TRBJ1-4|TRBD1|TRBV10-2
TGCGCCAGCAGTGGACAGGGGGCAACTAATGAAAAACTGTTTTTT
CASSGQGATNEKLFF
>-|TRBJ1-1|TRBD1|TRBV6-5
TGTGCCAGCAGTTACGTTCCGGGACAGGGGGCGGTTGAAGCTTTCTTT
CASSYVPGQGAVEAFF
>-|TRBJ1-1|TRBD1|TRBV5-6
TGTGCCAGCAGTCCATCCATCGACAGGGGAATATGGACTGAAGCTTTCTTT
CASSPSIDRGIWTEAFF
>-|TRBJ2-2|TRBD1|TRBV9
TGTGCCAGCAGCCCCCCCAACAGGGGGGCGACCGGGGAGCTGTTTTTT
CASSPPNRGATGELFF
>-|TRBJ2-2|TRBD2|TRBV27
TGTGCCAGCAGTTTATTGGTAGCGGGAGGTATCGGGGAGCTGTTTTTT
CASSLLVAGGIGELFF
>-|TRBJ2-1|TRBD2|TRBV19
TGTGCCAGTAGTATTGCCAGCGGGGGGGCTACCTACAATGAGCAGTTCTTC
CASSIASGGATYNEQFF
>few|TRBJ2-7|TRBD1|TRBV19
TGTGCCACCGCGGACAGGGGAACCTCCTACGAGCAGTACTTC
CATADRGTSYEQYF
>-|TRBJ2-7|-|TRBV5-5
TGTGCCAGCAGCGTGGGCGGGGCTGGCAAGATCTACGAGCAGTACTTC
CASSVGGAGKIYEQYF
>-|TRBJ1-1|-|TRBV2
TGTGCCAGCAGTGAAGCCGGCGGAGGATCGGGGGTCGAAGCTTTCTTT
CASSEAGGGSGVEAFF
>-|TRBJ2-7|TRBD2|TRBV25-1
TGTGCCAGTGAAGGGACTAGCGGGCGGACCTACGAGCAGTACTTC
CASEGTSGRTYEQYF
>few|TRBJ2-1|-|TRBV10-2
TGCGCCAGCAGTGAGGAAGGAGGGGCGGCCATACGTTTACATGAGCAGTTCTTC
CASSEEGGAAIRLHEQFF
>once|TRBJ2-1|-|TRBV20-1
TGCAGTGCTGGTGGGGCCAATGAGCAGTTCTTC
CSAGGANEQFF
>-|TRBJ2-1|-|TRBV6-1
TGTGCCAGCAGTGACCGGGCCGGGACACTATCCTACAATGAGCAGTTCTTC
CASSDRAGTLSYNEQFF
>-|TRBJ2-5|-|TRBV11-2
TGTGCCAGCAGCTTAGTGACGGAGACCCAGTACTTC
CASSLVTETQYF
>few|TRBJ1-5|-|TRBV2
TGTGCCAGCAGTGAAGCCAGGGCCGGGCCCCAGCATTTT
CASSEARAGPQHF
>-|TRBJ1-2|-|TRBV18
TGTGCCAGCTCAACGACAGGTTCTAACTATGGCTACACCTTC
CASSTTGSNYGYTF
>once|TRBJ2-5|TRBD1|TRBV5-1
TGCGCCAGCAGCTTTGGACAGGGACTTCAAGAGACCCAGTACTTC
CASSFGQGLQETQYF
>once|TRBJ1-1|TRBD1|TRBV18
TGTGCCAGCTCACCGGACAGGGGGAACACTGAAGCTTTCTTT
CASSPDRGNTEAFF
>-|TRBJ1-2|TRBD1|TRBV2
TGTGCCAGCAGGGCGGGGACAGGTGTCAACTATGGCTACACCTTC
CASRAGTGVNYGYTF
>-|TRBJ2-5|-|TRBV11-2
TGTGCCAGCAGCCAACTAAGTACTCGTGAGACCCAGTACTTC
CASSQLSTRETQYF
>-|TRBJ2-3|-|TRBV6-5
TGTGCCAGCAGGGACAGTCCAAGGACAGATACGCAGTATTTT
CASRDSPRTDTQYF
>-|TRBJ1-1|-|TRBV5-1
TGCGCCAGCAGCCCCGGGACGGTGAACACTGAAGCTTTCTTT
CASSPGTVNTEAFF
>-|TRBJ2-7|-|TRBV6-5
TGTGCCAGCAGTTACCCTGGGGCCGAGCAGTACTTC
CASSYPGAEQYF
>-|TRBJ1-1|TRBD1|TRBV11-2
TGTGCCAGCAGCTTAACGTGGGACAGTGGGCAGACTGAAGCTTTCTTT
CASSLTWDSGQTEAFF
>-|TRBJ2-1|-|TRBV5-1
TGCGCCAGCAGCTCCTCCAGCGGAAATGAGCAGTTCTTC
CASSSSSGNEQFF
>-|TRBJ2-4|-|TRBV11-3
TGTGCCAGCAGCCGCGGGGTTAGCATTCAGTACTTC
CASSRGVSIQYF
>-|TRBJ2-1|TRBD2|TRBV25-1
TGTGCCAGCAGTGAATCTAGACTAGCGGGGGGGCAAGACAATGAGCAGTTCTTC
CASSESRLAGGQDNEQFF
>-|TRBJ2-3|TRBD2|TRBV5-4
TGTGCCAGCAGTTCCGGACTAGCGGACACAGATACGCAGTATTTT
CASSSGLADTDTQYF
>-|TRBJ1-6|TRBD1|TRBV6-6
TGTGCCAGCAGATCTCCGGGACAGCCAAATTCACCCCTCCACTTT
CASRSPGQPNSPLHF
>-|TRBJ1-5|-|TRBV19
TGTGCCACCTCGGGGGCGGGAGGTCGCAATCAGCCCCAGCATTTT
CATSGAGGRNQPQHF
>once|TRBJ2-1|-|TRBV11-2
TGTGCCAGCAGCTTTTTGGAGTATCATGAGCAGTTCTTC
CASSFLEYHEQFF
>-|TRBJ2-2|-|TRBV10-1
TGCGCCAGCAGGGAGGACCGGGCTCCCGGGGAGCTGTTTTTT
CASREDRAPGELFF
>-|TRBJ2-1|TRBD2|TRBV6-4
TGTGCCAGCAGTGCTGTTAGCGGGTCCTACAATGAGCAGTTCTTC
CASSAVSGSYNEQFF
>-|TRBJ2-3|-|TRBV11-2
TGTGCCAGCAGCGCCGTAGGCCCAGATACGCAGTATTTT
CASSAVGPDTQYF
>few|TRBJ2-2|-|TRBV19
TGTGCCAGTAGATTGGGGTGGGGAACCGGGGAGCTGTTTTTT
CASRLGWGTGELFF
>few|TRBJ1-5|-|TRBV30
TGTGCCTGGGGAGGGCCCAGGGACAATCAGCCCCAGCATTTT
CAWGGPRDNQPQHF
>few|TRBJ2-5|-|TRBV7-9
TGTGCCAGCAGCTTAGCTCAGGGGAGCGGGACCCAGTACTTC
CASSLAQGSGTQYF
>-|TRBJ1-4|TRBD1|TRBV28
TGTGCCAGCAGTGGGGACAGTTCCAATGAAAAACTGTTTTTT
CASSGDSSNEKLFF
>-|TRBJ2-1|-|TRBV2
TGTGCCAGCAGTTTACTCCGAGGTAATGAGCAGTTCTTC
CASSLLRGNEQFF